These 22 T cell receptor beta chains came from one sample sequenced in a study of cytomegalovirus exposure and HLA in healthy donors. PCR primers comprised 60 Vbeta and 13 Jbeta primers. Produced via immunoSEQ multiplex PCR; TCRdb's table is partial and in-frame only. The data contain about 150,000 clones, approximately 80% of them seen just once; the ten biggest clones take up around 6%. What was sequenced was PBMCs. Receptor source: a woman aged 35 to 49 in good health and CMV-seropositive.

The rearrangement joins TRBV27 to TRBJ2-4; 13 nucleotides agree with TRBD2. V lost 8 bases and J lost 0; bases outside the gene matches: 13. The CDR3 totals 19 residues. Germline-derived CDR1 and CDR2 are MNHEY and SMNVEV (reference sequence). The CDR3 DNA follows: TGTGCCAGCTACCCATCCCGACTAGCGGGAGGCGTAGCCAAAAACATTCAGTACTTC. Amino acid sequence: CASYPSRLAGGVAKNIQYF.

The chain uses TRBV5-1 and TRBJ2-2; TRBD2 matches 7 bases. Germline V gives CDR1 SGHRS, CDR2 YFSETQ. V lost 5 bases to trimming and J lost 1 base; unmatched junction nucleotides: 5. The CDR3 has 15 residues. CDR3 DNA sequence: TGCGCCAGCAGGCGCACTAGCGTGAACACCGGGGAGCTGTTTTTT. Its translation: CASRRTSVNTGELFF.

CDR3 protein: CASSIRTGGQETQYF. In DNA, the CDR3 is TGCGCCAGCAGCATCCGGACAGGGGGCCAAGAGACCCAGTACTTC. V usage is TRBV5-1 and J usage is TRBJ2-5, with 10 bases that match TRBD1. Trimming took 4 bases from V and 1 from J; bases not matched to a gene: 4. This CDR3 spans 15 amino acids. Per germline, CDR1 SGHRS and CDR2 YFSETQ.

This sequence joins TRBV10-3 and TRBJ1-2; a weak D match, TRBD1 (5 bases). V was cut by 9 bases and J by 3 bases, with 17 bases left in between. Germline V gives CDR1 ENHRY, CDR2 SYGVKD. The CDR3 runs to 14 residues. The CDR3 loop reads CAIAPRTTDYGYTF. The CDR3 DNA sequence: TGTGCCATTGCCCCCCGGACAACCGACTATGGCTACACCTTC.

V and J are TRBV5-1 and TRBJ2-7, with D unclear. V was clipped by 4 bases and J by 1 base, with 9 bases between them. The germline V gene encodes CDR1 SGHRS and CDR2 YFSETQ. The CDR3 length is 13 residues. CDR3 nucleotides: TGCGCCAGCAGCCGGCTAGATTCCTACGAGCAGTACTTC. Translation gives CASSRLDSYEQYF.

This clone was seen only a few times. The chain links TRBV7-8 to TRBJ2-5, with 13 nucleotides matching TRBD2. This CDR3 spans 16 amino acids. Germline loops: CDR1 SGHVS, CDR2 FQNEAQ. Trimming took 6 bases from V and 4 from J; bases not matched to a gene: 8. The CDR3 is CASSRLAGGQGETQYF. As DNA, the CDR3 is TGTGCCAGCAGTAGACTAGCGGGAGGCCAGGGAGAGACCCAGTACTTC.

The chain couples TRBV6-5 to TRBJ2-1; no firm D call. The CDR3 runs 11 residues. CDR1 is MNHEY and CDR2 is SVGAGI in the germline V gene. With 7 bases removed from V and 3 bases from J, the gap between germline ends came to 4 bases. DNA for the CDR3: TGTGCCAGCACCCTCTACAATGAGCAGTTCTTC. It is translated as CASTLYNEQFF.

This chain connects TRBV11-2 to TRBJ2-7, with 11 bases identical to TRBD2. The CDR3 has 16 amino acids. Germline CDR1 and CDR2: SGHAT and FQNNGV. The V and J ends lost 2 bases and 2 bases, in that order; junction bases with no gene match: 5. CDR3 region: CASSLRGLAETYEQYF. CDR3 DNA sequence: TGTGCCAGCAGCTTAAGGGGACTAGCGGAAACCTACGAGCAGTACTTC.

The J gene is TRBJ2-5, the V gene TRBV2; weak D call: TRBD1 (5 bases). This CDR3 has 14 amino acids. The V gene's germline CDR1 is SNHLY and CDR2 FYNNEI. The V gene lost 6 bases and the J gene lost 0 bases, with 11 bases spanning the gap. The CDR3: CASSQGVYQETQYF. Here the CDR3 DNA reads TGTGCCAGCAGCCAAGGGGTGTACCAAGAGACCCAGTACTTC. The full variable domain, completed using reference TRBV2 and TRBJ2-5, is EPEVTQTPSHQVTQMGQEVILRCVPISNHLYFYWYRQILGQKVEFLVSFYNNEISEKSEIFDDQFSVERPDGSNFTLKIRSTKLEDSAMYFCASSQGVYQETQYFGPGTRLLVL.

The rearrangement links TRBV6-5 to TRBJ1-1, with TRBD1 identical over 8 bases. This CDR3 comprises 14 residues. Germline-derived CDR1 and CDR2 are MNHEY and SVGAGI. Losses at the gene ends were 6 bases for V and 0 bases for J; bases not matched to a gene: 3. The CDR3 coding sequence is TGTGCCAGCAGACAGACAGGGGTGAACACTGAAGCTTTCTTT. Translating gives CASRQTGVNTEAFF.

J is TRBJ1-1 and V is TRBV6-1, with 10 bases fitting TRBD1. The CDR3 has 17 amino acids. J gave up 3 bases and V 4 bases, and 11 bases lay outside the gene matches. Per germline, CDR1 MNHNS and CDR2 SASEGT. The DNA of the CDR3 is TGTGCCAGCAGTGCTTACCGGGACAGGGGCTCGCACACTGAAGCTTTCTTT. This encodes CASSAYRDRGSHTEAFF.

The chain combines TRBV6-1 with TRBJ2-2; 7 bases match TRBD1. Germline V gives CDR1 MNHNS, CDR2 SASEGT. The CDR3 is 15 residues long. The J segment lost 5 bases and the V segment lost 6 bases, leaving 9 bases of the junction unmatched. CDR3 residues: CASRLDRWATGELFF. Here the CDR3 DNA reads TGTGCCAGCAGACTGGACAGGTGGGCGACCGGGGAGCTGTTTTTT.

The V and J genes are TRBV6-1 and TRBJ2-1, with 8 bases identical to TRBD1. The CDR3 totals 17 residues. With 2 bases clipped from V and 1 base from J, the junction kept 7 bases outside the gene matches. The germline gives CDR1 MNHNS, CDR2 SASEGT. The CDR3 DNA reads TGTGCCAGCAGTGAATCCCACACAGGGGGTTCCTACAATGAGCAGTTCTTC. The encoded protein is CASSESHTGGSYNEQFF.

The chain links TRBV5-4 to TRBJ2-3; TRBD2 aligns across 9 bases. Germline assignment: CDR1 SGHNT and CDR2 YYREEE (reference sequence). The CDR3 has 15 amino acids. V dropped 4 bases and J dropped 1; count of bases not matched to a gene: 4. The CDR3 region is CASSARTSGTDTQYF. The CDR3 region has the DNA TGTGCCAGCAGCGCGAGGACTAGCGGCACAGATACGCAGTATTTT. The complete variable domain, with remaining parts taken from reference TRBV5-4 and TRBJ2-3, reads ETGVTQSPTHLIKTRGQQVTLRCSSQSGHNTVSWYQQALGQGPQFIFQYYREEENGRGNFPPRFSGLQFPNYSSELNVNALELDDSALYLCASSARTSGTDTQYFGPGTRLTVL.

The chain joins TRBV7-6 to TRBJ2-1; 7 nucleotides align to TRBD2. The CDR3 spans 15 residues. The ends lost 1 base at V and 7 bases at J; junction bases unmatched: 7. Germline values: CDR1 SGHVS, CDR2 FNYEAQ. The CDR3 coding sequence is TGTGCCAGCAGCTTAGTTGGCGGGAGTGTGAATGAGCAGTTCTTC. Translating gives CASSLVGGSVNEQFF.

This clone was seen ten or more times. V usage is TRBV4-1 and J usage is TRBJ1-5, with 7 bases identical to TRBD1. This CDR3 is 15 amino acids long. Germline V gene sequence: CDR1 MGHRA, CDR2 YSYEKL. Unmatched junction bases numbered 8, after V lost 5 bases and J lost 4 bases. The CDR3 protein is CASSSQGDPNQPQHF. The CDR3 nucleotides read TGCGCCAGCAGCTCTCAGGGGGACCCTAATCAGCCCCAGCATTTT.

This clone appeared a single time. The CDR3, as DNA: TGTGCCAGCAGTTACGTCGCGGGAGTCACAGATACGCAGTATTTT. It specifies CASSYVAGVTDTQYF. V and J are TRBV6-5 and TRBJ2-3, with 7 bases fitting TRBD2. Germline values: CDR1 MNHEY, CDR2 SVGAGI. The V and J ends lost 2 bases and 2 bases, in that order; junction bases with no gene match: 4. This CDR3 is 15 amino acids long.

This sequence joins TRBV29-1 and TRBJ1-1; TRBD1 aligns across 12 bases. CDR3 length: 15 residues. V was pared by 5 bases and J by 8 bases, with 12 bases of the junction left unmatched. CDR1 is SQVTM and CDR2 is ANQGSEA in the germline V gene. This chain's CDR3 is CSVSRGTGGTFEAFF. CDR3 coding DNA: TGCAGCGTTTCTAGGGGGACAGGGGGCACTTTCGAAGCTTTCTTT.

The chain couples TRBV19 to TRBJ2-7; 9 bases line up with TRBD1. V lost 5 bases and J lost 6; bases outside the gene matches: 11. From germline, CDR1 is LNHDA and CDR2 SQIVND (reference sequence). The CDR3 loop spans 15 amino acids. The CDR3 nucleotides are TGTGCCAGTAGTGTTTACGGGACAGGGTTAGGCGAGCAGTACTTC. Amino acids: CASSVYGTGLGEQYF.

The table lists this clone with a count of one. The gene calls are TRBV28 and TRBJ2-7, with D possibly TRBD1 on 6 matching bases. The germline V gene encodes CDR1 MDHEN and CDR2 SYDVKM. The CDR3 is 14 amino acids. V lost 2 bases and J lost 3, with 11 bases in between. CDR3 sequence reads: CASSLPGAVYEQYF. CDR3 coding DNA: TGTGCCAGCAGTTTACCAGGGGCGGTCTACGAGCAGTACTTC.

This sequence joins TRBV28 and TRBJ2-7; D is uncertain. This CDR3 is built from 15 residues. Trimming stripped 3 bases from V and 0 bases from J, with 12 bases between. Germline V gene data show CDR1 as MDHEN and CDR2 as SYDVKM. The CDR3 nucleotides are TGTGCCAGCAGTTTCCCACAGTTTAGCTCCTACGAGCAGTACTTC. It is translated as CASSFPQFSSYEQYF.

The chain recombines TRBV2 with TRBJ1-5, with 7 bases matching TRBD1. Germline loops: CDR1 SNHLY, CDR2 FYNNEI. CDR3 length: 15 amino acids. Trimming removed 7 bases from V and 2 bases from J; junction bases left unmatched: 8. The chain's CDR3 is CASTREGTGNQPQHF. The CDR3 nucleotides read TGTGCCAGCACGAGAGAAGGGACAGGCAATCAGCCCCAGCATTTT.